What follows describes a single T cell receptor beta chain. CDR1 is LNHNV, CDR2 YYDKDF, per germline (reference sequence). The CDR3 is 15 amino acids. The ends were cut back, 0 bases at V and 5 bases at J, with 11 bases in the middle. The source of the sample is a study of blood T cell repertoires in COVID-19. Original processing methods: Estimation of nucleated cell counts was performed using reference gene primer amplification. Assay: immunoSEQ multiplex PCR; the TCRdb copy retains only in-frame clones and omits some. Clone size and V and J calls were adopted from that table, with D and trimming inferred from the DNA. Among over 200,000 clones listed, about 91% were seen once.

The rearrangement joins TRBV15 to TRBJ2-1, with D tentatively TRBD2 (6 bases). The receptor comes from a man between 25 and 39 years old with acute or convalescent COVID-19. The sample taken for sequencing was peripheral blood. CDR3: CATSRDGTLNNEQFF. The CDR3 bases are TGTGCCACCAGCAGAGACGGGACTCTGAACAATGAGCAGTTCTTC.